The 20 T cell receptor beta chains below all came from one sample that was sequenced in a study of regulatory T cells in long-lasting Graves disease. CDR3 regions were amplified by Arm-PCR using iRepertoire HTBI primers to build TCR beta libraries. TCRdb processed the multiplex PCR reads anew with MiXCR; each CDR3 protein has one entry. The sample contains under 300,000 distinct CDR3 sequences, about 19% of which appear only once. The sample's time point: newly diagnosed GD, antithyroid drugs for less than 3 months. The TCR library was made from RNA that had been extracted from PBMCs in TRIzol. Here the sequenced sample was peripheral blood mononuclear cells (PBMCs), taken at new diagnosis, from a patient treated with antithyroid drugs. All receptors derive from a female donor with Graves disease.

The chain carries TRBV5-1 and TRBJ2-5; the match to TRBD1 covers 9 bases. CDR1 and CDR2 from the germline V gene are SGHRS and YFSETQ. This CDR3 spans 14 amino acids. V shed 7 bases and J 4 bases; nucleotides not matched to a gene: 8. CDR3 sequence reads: CASGPQTGGETQYF. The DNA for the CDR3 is TGCGCCAGCGGCCCCCAGACAGGGGGAGAGACCCAGTACTTC.

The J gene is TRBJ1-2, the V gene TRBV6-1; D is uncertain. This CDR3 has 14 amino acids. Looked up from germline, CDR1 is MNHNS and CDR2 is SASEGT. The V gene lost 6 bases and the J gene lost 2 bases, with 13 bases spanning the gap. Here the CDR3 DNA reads TGTGCCAGCAGCGGCTGGGGATTGAACTATGGCTACACCTTC. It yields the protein CASSGWGLNYGYTF.

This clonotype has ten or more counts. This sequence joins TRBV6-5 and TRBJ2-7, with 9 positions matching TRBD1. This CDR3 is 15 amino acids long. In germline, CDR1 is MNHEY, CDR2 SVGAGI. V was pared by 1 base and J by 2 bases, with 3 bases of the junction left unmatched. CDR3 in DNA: TGTGCCAGCAGTTACTACCGACAGGGGGCCTACGAGCAGTACTTC. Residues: CASSYYRQGAYEQYF.

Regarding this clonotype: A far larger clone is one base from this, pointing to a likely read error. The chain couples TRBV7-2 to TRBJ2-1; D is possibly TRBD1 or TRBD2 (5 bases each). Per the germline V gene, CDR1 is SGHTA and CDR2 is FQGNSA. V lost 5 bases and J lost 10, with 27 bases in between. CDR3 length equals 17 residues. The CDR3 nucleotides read TGTGCCAGCAGCAACCTAAATTGGGACGGAAGCTCCTACGAGCAGTTCTTC. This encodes CASSNLNWDGSSYEQFF.

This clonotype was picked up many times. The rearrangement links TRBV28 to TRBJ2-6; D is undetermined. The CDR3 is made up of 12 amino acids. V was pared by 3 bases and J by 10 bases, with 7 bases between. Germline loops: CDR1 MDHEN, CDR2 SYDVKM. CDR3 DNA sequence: TGTGCCAGCAGTTTTGCTGGGAACGTCCTGACTTTC. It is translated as CASSFAGNVLTF.

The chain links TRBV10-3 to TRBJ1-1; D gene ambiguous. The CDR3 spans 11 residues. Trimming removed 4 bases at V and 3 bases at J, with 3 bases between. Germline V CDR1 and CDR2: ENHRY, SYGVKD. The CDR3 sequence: CAISGDTEAFF. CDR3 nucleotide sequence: TGTGCCATCAGTGGCGACACTGAAGCTTTCTTT.

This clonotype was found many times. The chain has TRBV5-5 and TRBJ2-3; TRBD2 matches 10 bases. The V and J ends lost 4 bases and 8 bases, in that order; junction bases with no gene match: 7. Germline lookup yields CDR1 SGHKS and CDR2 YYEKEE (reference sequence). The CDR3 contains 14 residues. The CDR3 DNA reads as TGTGCCAGCAGCCCCAGCGGGGGGGAAAGTACGCAGTATTTT. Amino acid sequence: CASSPSGGESTQYF.

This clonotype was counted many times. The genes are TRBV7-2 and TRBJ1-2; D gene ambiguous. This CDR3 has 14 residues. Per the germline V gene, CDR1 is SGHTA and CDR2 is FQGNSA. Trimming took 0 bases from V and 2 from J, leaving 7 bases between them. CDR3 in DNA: TGTGCCAGCAGCTTAGCGTTGGTGAACTATGGCTACACCTTC. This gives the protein CASSLALVNYGYTF.

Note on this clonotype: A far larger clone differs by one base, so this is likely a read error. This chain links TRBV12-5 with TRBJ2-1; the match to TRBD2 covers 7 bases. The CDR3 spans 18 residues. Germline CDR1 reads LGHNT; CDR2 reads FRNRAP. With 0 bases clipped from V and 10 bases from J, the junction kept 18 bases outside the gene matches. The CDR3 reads CASGLVGAVAAGTYEQFF. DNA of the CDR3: TGTGCTAGTGGTTTGGTAGGGGCAGTGGCAGCGGGGACCTACGAGCAGTTCTTC.

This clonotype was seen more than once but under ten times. CDR3 in amino acids: CASSYSIGGVDLETQYF. As DNA, the CDR3 is TGTGCCAGCAGTTACTCGATTGGCGGGGTGGATTTAGAGACCCAGTACTTC. V gene TRBV6-2 or TRBV6-3 combines with J gene TRBJ2-5, with a possible D match to TRBD2 (6 bases). Germline V CDR1 and CDR2: MNHEY, SVGEGT. Between the trimmed V and J ends, which lost 0 bases and 4 bases, there was a span of 18 bases. The CDR3 loop spans 17 amino acids.

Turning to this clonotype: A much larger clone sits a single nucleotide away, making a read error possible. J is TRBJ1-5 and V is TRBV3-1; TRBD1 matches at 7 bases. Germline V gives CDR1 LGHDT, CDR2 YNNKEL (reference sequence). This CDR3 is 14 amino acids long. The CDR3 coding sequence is TGTGCCAGCGGCCAATTAGGGGGCGATCAGCCCCAGCATTTT. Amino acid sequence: CASGQLGGDQPQHF.

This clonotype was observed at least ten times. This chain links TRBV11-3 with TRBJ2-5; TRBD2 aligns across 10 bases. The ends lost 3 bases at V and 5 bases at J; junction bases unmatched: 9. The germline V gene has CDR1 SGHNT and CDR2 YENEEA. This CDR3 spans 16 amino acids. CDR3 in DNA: TGTGCCAGCAGCTTGGGCCTAGCGGGAGTACTGGAGACCCAGTACTTC. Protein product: CASSLGLAGVLETQYF.

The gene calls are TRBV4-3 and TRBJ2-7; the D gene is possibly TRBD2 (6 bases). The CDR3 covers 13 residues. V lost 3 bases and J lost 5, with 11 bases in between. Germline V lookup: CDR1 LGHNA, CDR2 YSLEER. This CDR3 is CASSHRTGDEQYF. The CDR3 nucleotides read TGCGCCAGCAGCCACAGGACGGGGGACGAGCAGTACTTC.

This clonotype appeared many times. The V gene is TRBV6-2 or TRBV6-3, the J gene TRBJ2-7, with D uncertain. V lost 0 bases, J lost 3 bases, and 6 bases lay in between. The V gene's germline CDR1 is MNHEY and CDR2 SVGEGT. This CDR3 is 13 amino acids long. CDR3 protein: CASSYSRVYEQYF. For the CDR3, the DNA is TGTGCCAGCAGTTACTCGCGCGTCTACGAGCAGTACTTC.

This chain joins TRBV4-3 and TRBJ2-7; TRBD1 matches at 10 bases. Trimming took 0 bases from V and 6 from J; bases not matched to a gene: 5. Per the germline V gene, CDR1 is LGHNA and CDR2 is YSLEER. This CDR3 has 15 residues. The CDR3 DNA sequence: TGCGCCAGCAGCCAAGAACGGACAGGGGGTAGCGAGCAGTACTTC. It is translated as CASSQERTGGSEQYF.

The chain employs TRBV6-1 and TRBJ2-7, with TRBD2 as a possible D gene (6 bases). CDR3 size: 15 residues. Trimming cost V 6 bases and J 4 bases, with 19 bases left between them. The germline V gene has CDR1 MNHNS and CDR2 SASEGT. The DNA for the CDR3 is TGTGCCAGCAGGGGAGGTAGCCGTTTCAGTTACGAGCAGTACTTC. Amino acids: CASRGGSRFSYEQYF.

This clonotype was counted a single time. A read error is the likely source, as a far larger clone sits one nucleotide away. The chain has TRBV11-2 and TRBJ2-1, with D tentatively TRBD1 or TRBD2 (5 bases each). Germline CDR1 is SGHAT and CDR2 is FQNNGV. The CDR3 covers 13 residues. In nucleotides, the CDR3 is TGTGCCAGCAGCAAAGGGACCTACAATGGGCAGTTCTTC. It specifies CASSKGTYNGQFF.

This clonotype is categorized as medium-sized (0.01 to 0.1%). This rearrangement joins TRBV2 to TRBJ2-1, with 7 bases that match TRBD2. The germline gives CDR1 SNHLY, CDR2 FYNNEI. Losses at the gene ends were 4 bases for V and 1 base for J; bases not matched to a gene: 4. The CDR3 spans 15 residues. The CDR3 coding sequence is TGTGCCAGCAGTGCCCGGGGGGAGTCCTACAATGAGCAGTTCTTC. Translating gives CASSARGESYNEQFF. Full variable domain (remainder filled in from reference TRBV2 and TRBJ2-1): EPEVTQTPSHQVTQMGQEVILRCVPISNHLYFYWYRQILGQKVEFLVSFYNNEISEKSEIFDDQFSVERPDGSNFTLKIRSTKLEDSAMYFCASSARGESYNEQFFGPGTRLTVL.

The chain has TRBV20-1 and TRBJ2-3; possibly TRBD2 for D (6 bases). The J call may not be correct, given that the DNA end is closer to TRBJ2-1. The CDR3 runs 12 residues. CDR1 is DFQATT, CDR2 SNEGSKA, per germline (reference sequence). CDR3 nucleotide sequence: TGCAGTGCTAGGCTGGAGGGCAATGAGCAGTTCTTC. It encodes CSARLEGNEQFF.

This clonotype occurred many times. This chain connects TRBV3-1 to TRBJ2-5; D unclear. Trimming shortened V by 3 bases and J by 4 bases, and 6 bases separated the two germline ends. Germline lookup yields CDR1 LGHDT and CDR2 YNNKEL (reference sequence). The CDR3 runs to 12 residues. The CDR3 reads CASSHSGETQYF. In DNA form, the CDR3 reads TGTGCCAGCAGCCACTCGGGAGAGACCCAGTACTTC.